The sequence of this T cell receptor beta chain was determined in a study of neurological immune-mediated disorders. In TCRdb, the 5' RACE reads were re-called with MiXCR into one record per CDR3 protein. The repertoire holds 70,000 or so distinct CDR3 sequences, with around 5% as singletons. Germline values: CDR1 SGHVS, CDR2 FNYEAQ. CDR3 length: 18 amino acids. The junction had 11 bases not matched to a gene; V was cut back by 1 base and J by 2 bases. Sequenced input: PBMCs. The chain couples TRBV7-6 to TRBJ2-1, with TRBD2 matching 7 bases. The sequence was obtained from a woman aged 25 to 39 with multiple sclerosis. The CDR3 bases are TGTGCCAGCAGCTTAGTCGCGCTAGCGGCTTATGCCTACAATGAGCAGTTCTTC. Its translation is CASSLVALAAYAYNEQFF.